This T cell receptor beta chain was sequenced for a study of blood T cells in healthy people across ages. General observations from the study: Higher naive T cell percentage went strongly together with higher TCR beta diversity. A greater number of naive CD4+ cells and higher diversity distinguished long-lived donors from aged donors.

A second PCR, run for roughly 6 to 11 cycles, used a sample-barcoded 5' primer plus a J-beta primer mix. Each CDR3 protein is one row after TCRdb ran MiXCR on the 5' RACE reads. The table includes 550,000 to 800,000 distinct CDR3 sequences, more than 20% detected once. A word on this clonotype: Its antigen is still unknown.

The CDR3 is 15 amino acids. The germline gives CDR1 SGHTA, CDR2 FQGNSA. The ends lost 5 bases at V and 2 bases at J; junction bases unmatched: 9. What was sequenced was blood. The source of this sequence is a man aged 70 or older in good health. This sequence joins TRBV7-2 and TRBJ2-7, with 7 bases that match TRBD1. CDR3 bases: TGTGCCAGCAGCCCGGGACAGACTGGGACCTACGAGCAGTACTTC. This codes for CASSPGQTGTYEQYF.